This TCR beta chain was obtained from a study of T cell changes during pregnancy in multiple sclerosis. The table came from immunoSEQ multiplex PCR; TCRdb's copy has only in-frame clones and leaves some out. This table holds some 46,000 clones, approximately 92% found once. Germline V gene sequence: CDR1 MGHRA, CDR2 YSYEKL. With V trimmed by 2 bases and J by 9 bases, 3 bases remained unmatched. CDR3 length: 14 amino acids. This TCR was recovered from a female donor with multiple sclerosis, enrolled in a pregnancy study. Material for sequencing was peripheral blood. V and J are TRBV4-1 and TRBJ2-1; TRBD2 agrees at 11 bases. In DNA, the CDR3 is TGCGCCAGCAGCCAACTACTAGCGGGAGCTGAGCAGTTCTTC. Protein product: CASSQLLAGAEQFF.